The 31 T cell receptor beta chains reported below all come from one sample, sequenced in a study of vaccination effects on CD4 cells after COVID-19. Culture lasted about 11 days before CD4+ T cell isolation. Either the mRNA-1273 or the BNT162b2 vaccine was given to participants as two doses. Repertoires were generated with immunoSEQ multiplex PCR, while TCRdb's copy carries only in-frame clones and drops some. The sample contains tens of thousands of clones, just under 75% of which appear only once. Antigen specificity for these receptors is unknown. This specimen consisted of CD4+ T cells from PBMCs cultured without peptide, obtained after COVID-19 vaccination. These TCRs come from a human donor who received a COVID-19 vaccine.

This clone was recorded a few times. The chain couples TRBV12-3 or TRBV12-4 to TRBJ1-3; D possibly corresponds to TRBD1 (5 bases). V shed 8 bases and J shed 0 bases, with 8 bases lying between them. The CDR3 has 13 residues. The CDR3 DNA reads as TGTGCCAGCGGGGCTTACTCTGGAAACACCATATATTTT. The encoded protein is CASGAYSGNTIYF.

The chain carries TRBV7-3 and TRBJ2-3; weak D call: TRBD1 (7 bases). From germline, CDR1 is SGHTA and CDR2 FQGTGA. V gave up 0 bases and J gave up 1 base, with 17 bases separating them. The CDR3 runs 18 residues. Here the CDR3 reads CASSLTRGAGARTDTQYF. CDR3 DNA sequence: TGTGCCAGCAGCTTAACCAGGGGGGCCGGGGCACGCACAGATACGCAGTATTTT. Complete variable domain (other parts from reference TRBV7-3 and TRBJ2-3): GAGVSQTPSNKVTEKGKYVELRCDPISGHTALYWYRQSLGQGPEFLIYFQGTGAADDSGLPNDRFFAVRPEGSVSTLKIQRTERGDSAVYLCASSLTRGAGARTDTQYFGPGTRLTVL.

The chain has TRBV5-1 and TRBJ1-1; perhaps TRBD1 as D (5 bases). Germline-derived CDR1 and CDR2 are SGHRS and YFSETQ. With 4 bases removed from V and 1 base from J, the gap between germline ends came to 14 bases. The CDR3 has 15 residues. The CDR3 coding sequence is TGCGCCAGCAGCCAGGTCGACAGCCGGAACACTGAAGCTTTCTTT. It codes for CASSQVDSRNTEAFF.

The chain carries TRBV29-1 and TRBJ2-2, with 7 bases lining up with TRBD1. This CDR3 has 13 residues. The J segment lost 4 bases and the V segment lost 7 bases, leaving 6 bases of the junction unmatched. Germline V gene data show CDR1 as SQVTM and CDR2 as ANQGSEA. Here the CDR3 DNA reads TGCAGCGCTGACAGGGCTGGCACCGGGGAGCTGTTTTTT. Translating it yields CSADRAGTGELFF.

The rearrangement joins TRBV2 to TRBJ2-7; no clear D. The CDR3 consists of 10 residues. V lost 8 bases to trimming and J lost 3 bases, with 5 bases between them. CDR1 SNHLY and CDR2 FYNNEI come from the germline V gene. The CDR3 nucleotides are TGTGCCAGCCAGGACTACGAGCAGTACGTC. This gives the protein CASQDYEQYV.

The CDR3 DNA reads as TGTGCCAGCAGTTTATGGGGGGTTAACTATGGCTACACCTTC. Translated, it gives CASSLWGVNYGYTF. The chain recombines TRBV28 with TRBJ1-2; a possible D gene is TRBD1 (5 bases). V gave up 0 bases and J gave up 1 base, with 6 bases separating them. The CDR3 length is 14 residues. Germline values: CDR1 MDHEN, CDR2 SYDVKM.

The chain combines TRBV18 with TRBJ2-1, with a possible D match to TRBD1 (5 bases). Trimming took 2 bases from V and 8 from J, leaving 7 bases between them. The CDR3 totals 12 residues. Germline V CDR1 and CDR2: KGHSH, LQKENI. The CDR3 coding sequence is TGTGCCAGCTCACCATTAGGGGATGAGCAGTTCTTC. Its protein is CASSPLGDEQFF.

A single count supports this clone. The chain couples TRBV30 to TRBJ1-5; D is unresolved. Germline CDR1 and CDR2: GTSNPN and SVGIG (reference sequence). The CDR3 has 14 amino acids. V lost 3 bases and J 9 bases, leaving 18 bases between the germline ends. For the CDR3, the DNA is TGTGCCTGGAGCGCCGGGGAGCAATGGAGGCCCCAGCATTTT. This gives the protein CAWSAGEQWRPQHF.

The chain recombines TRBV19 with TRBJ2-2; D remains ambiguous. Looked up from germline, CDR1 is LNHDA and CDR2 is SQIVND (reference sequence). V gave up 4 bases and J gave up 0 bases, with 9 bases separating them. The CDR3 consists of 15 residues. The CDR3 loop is CASSTPGANTGELFF. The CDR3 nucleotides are TGTGCCAGTAGTACCCCCGGCGCGAACACCGGGGAGCTGTTTTTT.

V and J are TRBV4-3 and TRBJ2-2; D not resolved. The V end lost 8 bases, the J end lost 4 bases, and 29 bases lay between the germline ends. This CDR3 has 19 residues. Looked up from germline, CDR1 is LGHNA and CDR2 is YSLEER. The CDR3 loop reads CASGKFDATWGGGTGELFF. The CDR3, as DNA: TGCGCCAGCGGCAAATTTGATGCGACTTGGGGTGGCGGCACCGGGGAGCTGTTTTTT.

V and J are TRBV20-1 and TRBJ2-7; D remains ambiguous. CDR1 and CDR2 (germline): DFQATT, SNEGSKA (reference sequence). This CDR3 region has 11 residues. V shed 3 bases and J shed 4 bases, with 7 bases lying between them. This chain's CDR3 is CSARERYEQYV. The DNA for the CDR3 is TGCAGTGCTAGGGAACGTTACGAGCAGTACGTC.

CDR3 in amino acids: CASSFPQGDTEAFF. The DNA for the CDR3 is TGTGCCAGCAGCTTCCCACAGGGAGACACTGAAGCTTTCTTT. The chain is built from TRBV7-9 and TRBJ1-1, with D maybe TRBD1 (6 bases). V dropped 3 bases and J dropped 3 bases, with 11 bases sitting between them. Germline V lookup: CDR1 SEHNR, CDR2 FQNEAQ (reference sequence). CDR3 length: 14 residues.

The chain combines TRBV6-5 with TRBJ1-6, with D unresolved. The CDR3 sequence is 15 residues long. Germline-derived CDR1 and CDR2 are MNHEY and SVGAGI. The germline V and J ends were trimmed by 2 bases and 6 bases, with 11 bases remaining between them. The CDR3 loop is CASSYKAGRNSPLHF. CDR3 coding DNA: TGTGCCAGCAGTTACAAGGCAGGTCGTAATTCACCCCTCCACTTT.

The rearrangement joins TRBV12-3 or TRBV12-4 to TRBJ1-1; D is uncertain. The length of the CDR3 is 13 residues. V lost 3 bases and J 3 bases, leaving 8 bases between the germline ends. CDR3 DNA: TGTGCCAGCAGTTTTCGGATGTACACTGAAGCTTTCTTT. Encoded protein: CASSFRMYTEAFF.

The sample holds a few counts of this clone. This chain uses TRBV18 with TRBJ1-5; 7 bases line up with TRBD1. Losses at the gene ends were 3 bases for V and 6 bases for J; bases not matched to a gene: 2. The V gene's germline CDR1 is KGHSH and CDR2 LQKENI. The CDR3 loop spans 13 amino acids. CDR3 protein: CASSPTGTQPQHF. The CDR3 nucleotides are TGTGCCAGCTCACCGACAGGGACTCAGCCCCAGCATTTT.

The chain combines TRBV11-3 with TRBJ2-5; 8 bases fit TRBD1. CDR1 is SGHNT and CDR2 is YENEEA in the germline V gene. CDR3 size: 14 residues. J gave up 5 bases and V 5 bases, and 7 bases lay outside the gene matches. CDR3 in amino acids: CASSPRTGMETQYF. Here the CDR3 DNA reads TGTGCCAGCAGCCCGAGGACAGGGATGGAGACCCAGTACTTC.

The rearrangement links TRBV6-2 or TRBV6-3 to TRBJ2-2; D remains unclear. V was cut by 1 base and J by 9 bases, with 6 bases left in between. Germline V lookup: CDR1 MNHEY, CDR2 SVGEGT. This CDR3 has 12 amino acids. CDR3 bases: TGTGCCAGCAGTTACTGGACGCGGGAGCTGTTTTTT. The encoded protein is CASSYWTRELFF.

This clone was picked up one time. In DNA, the CDR3 is TGTGCCAGCAGCTTAGCAGGGGCTAGGGACGGGGAGCTGTTTTTT. Translating gives CASSLAGARDGELFF. The chain is built from TRBV7-8 and TRBJ2-2; a weak D match, TRBD1 (5 bases). Germline V gene lookup returns CDR1 SGHVS and CDR2 FQNEAQ. V dropped 0 bases and J dropped 7 bases, with 12 bases sitting between them. CDR3 length: 15 amino acids.

The CDR3 coding sequence is TGTGCCAGCAGTGATAGCCAGCTCTATAGCAATCAGCCCCAGCATTTT. Its protein is CASSDSQLYSNQPQHF. The rearrangement uses TRBV2 and TRBJ1-5, with D uncertain. CDR3 length: 16 amino acids. CDR1 and CDR2 (germline): SNHLY, FYNNEI. V was trimmed by 3 bases and J by 0 bases, leaving 12 bases between them.

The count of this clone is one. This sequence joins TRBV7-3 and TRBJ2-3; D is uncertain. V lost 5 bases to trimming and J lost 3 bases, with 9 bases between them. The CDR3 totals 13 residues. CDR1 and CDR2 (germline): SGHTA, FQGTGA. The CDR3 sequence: CASSLGGTDTQYF. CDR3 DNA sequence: TGTGCCAGCAGCCTCGGTGGGACAGATACGCAGTATTTT.

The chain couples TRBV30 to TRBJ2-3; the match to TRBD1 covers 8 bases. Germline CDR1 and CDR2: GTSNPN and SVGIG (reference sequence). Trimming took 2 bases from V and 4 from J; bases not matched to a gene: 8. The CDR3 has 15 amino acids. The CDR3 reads CAWSLDRGRADTQYF. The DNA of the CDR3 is TGTGCCTGGAGTCTTGACAGGGGTCGGGCAGATACGCAGTATTTT.

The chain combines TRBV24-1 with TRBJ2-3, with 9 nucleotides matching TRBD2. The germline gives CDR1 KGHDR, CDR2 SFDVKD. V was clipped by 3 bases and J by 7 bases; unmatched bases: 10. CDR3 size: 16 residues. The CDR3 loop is CATSDRAGGNLHTQYF. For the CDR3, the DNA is TGTGCCACCAGTGATAGGGCGGGGGGGAACCTCCATACGCAGTATTTT.

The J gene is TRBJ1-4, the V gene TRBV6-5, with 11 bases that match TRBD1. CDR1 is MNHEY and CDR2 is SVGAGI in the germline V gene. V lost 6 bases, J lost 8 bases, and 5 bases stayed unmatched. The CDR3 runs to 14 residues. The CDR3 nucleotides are TGTGCCAGCAGCAGGACAGGGGGCGAGGAAAAACTGTTTTTT. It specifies CASSRTGGEEKLFF.

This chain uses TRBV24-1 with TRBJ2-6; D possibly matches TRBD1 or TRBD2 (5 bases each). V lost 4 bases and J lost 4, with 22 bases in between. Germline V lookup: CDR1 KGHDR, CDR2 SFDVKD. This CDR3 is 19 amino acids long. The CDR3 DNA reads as TGTGCCACCAGTGACTCTCCGGGACGGCCTTCTTCGGGGGCCAACGTCCTGACTTTC. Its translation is CATSDSPGRPSSGANVLTF.

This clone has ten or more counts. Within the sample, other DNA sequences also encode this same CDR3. As DNA, the CDR3 is TGTGCCAGCAGCCAAGATGGGAGGGTCCAAGAGACCCAGTACTTC. Residues: CASSQDGRVQETQYF. The chain employs TRBV4-2 and TRBJ2-5, with 7 nucleotides matching TRBD2. V shed 0 bases and J 1 base; nucleotides not matched to a gene: 2. The CDR3 contains 15 residues. Per the germline V gene, CDR1 is LGHNA and CDR2 is YNFKEQ.

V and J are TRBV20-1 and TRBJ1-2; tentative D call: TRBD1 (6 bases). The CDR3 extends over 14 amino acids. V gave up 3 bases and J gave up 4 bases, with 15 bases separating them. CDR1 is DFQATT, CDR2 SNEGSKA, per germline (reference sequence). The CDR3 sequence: CSASPLQDSYGYTF. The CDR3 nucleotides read TGCAGTGCTAGTCCTCTTCAGGACAGCTATGGCTACACCTTC.

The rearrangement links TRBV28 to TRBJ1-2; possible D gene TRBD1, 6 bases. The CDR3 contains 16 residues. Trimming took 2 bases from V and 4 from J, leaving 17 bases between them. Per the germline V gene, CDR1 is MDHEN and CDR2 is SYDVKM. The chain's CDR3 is CASSLTLPGQSYGYTF. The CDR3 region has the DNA TGTGCCAGCAGTTTAACCCTACCCGGACAGTCCTATGGCTACACCTTC.

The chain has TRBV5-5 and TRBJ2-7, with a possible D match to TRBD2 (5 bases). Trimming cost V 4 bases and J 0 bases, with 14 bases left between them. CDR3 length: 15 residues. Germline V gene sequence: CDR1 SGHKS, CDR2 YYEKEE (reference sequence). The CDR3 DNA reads TGTGCCAGCAGCCTTGGAGGTGGTTACTCCTACGAGCAGTACGTC. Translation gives CASSLGGGYSYEQYV.

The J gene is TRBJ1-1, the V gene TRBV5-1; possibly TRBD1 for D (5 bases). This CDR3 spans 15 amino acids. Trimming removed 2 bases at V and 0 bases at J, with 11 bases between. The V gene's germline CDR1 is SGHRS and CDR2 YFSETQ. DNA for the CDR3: TGCGCCAGCAGCTTTTCAAGGGGAGTGAACACTGAAGCTTTCTTT. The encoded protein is CASSFSRGVNTEAFF.

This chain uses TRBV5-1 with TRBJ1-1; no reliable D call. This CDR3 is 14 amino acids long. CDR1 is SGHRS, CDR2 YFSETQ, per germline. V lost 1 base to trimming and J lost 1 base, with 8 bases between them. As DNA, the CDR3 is TGCGCCAGCAGCTTGTCGGCAGGGAACACTGAAGCTTTCTTT. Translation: CASSLSAGNTEAFF.

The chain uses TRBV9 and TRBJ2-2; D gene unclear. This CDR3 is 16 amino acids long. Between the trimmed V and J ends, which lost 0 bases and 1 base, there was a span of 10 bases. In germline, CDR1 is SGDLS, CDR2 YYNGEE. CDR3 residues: CASSVEGWGNTGELFF. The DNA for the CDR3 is TGTGCCAGCAGCGTAGAAGGTTGGGGGAACACCGGGGAGCTGTTTTTT.